The 8 T cell receptor beta chains below were found in one sample sequenced in a study of T cell responses to AZD1222 COVID-19 vaccine. Only in-frame clones appear in the TCRdb table, and some are missing; sequencing was by immunoSEQ multiplex PCR. This table holds about 140,000 clones, approximately 92% found once. Sequencing was performed on peripheral blood, taken on day 0 of AZD1222 vaccination. The receptor source for this set is an adult in good health.

Note on this clone: One end of the junction does not line up with germline, which may come from a read error. As DNA, the CDR3 is TGTGCTAGCAGCTTAGGTGGAGGGAGCTACGAGCAGTACTTC. Protein: CASSLGGGSYEQYF. The chain links TRBV7-7 to TRBJ2-7; D is possibly TRBD2 (6 bases). In germline, CDR1 is SSHAT, CDR2 FNYEAQ (reference sequence). This CDR3 is built from 14 residues.

V is TRBV19 and J is TRBJ2-3, with 10 bases identical to TRBD2. The germline V gene has CDR1 LNHDA and CDR2 SQIVND (reference sequence). The CDR3 runs to 17 residues. The trim removed 5 bases at V and 0 bases at J, leaving 8 bases unmatched. The CDR3, as DNA: TGTGCCAGTAGTTGGGCTAGCGGGAGTACTAGCACAGATACGCAGTATTTT. Translation gives CASSWASGSTSTDTQYF.

The V gene is TRBV14, the J gene TRBJ2-1, with D unclear. The CDR3 covers 16 residues. Trimming took off 1 base at V and 3 bases at J, with 13 bases between the two ends. CDR1 SGHDN and CDR2 FVKESK come from the germline V gene. As DNA, the CDR3 is TGTGCCAGCAGCCAAGTAGGCAATCTAGGCTACAATGAGCAGTTCTTC. Protein product: CASSQVGNLGYNEQFF.

This chain joins TRBV28 and TRBJ1-6; no definite D call. Between the trimmed V and J ends, which lost 1 base and 5 bases, there was a span of 6 bases. The CDR3 spans 14 residues. Germline V CDR1 and CDR2: MDHEN, SYDVKM. The CDR3: CASSLSPNNSPLHF. CDR3 DNA sequence: TGTGCCAGCAGTTTATCCCCTAATAATTCACCCCTCCACTTT.

This chain joins TRBV7-8 and TRBJ1-1, with D tentatively TRBD1 (5 bases). Trimming left V 4 bases short and J 6 bases short, with 15 bases between. Germline loops: CDR1 SGHVS, CDR2 FQNEAQ. This CDR3 spans 14 amino acids. CDR3 in DNA: TGTGCCAGCAGCTCCGGGACTCTTCGAGCTGAAGCTTTCTTT. Translating gives CASSSGTLRAEAFF.

The chain is built from TRBV5-4 and TRBJ2-1; TRBD2 agrees at 9 bases. Germline V gene lookup returns CDR1 SGHNT and CDR2 YYREEE (reference sequence). Losses at the gene ends were 10 bases for V and 6 bases for J; bases not matched to a gene: 14. The CDR3 loop spans 15 amino acids. Written as DNA, the CDR3 is TGTGCCGGCCGCGCGGCGGGGGGGCGGGGCAATGAGCAGTTCTTC. The encoded protein is CAGRAAGGRGNEQFF.

V and J are TRBV4-1 and TRBJ1-5; unclear D gene. V was clipped by 1 base and J by 4 bases, with 8 bases between them. The CDR3 contains 14 residues. Per the germline V gene, CDR1 is MGHRA and CDR2 is YSYEKL. CDR3: CASSQVAINQPQHF. In nucleotides, the CDR3 is TGCGCCAGCAGCCAAGTCGCGATTAATCAGCCCCAGCATTTT.

The V and J genes are TRBV19 and TRBJ1-3; D is uncertain. Germline CDR1 reads LNHDA; CDR2 reads SQIVND (reference sequence). V gave up 3 bases and J gave up 4 bases, with 10 bases separating them. The CDR3 is made up of 14 amino acids. The CDR3 spells CASSIGVVGNTIYF. Written as DNA, the CDR3 is TGTGCCAGTAGTATCGGGGTTGTCGGAAACACCATATATTTT.